This TCR beta chain derives from a study of regulatory T cells in long-lasting Graves disease. Broader study findings: The sample size was small, and this may have reduced accuracy.

V was cut by 2 bases and J by 2 bases, with 9 bases left in between. Germline CDR1 is SQVTM and CDR2 is ANQGSEA. The CDR3 is 13 amino acids. Stated time point: persistent/refractory GD, antithyroid drugs over 5 years with positive TRAb. Making the TCR library involved RNA that had been extracted from PBMCs. For TCR beta, libraries came from iRepertoire HTBI primers and Arm-PCR of CDR3 regions. TCRdb reanalysed the multiplex PCR reads using MiXCR and keeps one entry per CDR3 protein. Here the sample spans around 430,000 distinct CDR3 sequences, approximately 23% being singletons. This clonotype was observed at least ten times. No antigen is known for it.

The chain has TRBV29-1 and TRBJ1-2; D may be TRBD1 (6 bases). The sequence was collected from a female donor with Graves disease. The sample here was peripheral blood mononuclear cells (PBMCs), taken when the disease was refractory, from a patient treated with antithyroid drugs. The CDR3 region has the DNA TGCAGCGTTGAACCAGGGGCAAACTATGGCTACACCTTC. Its protein is CSVEPGANYGYTF.